This T cell receptor beta chain came from a study of T cells in Graves' hyperthyroidism and ophthalmopathy. The CDR3 regions of TCR beta were amplified from RNA transcripts. Initially, a first-round RT-PCR of the TCR CDR3 employed the HTBI primer set. MiXCR, run by TCRdb on the multiplex PCR reads, gives a single entry per CDR3 protein. This table has over 200,000 distinct CDR3 sequences, approximately 17% appearing once. Study results and caveats: Most thyroid clonotypes that were expanded above 0.001 also turned up in blood. Ophthalmopathy cases were set apart from stable hyperthyroidism by a 13 V-J model.

Between the trimmed V and J ends, which lost 8 bases and 4 bases, there was a span of 14 bases. The CDR3 runs to 13 residues. CDR1 and CDR2 (germline): MNHEY, SMNVEV (reference sequence). This clonotype was recorded at least ten times. The antigen is undetermined. Extraction of PBMCs used roughly 9.6 ml of fresh peripheral blood. This clonotype originated in a man aged 45 to 65 with Graves' hyperthyroidism. Sequenced input: blood. The rearrangement links TRBV27 to TRBJ1-2; D is possibly TRBD1 (5 bases). CDR3 sequence reads: CASGTRTGYGYTF. For the CDR3, the DNA is TGTGCCAGCGGAACGAGAACAGGCTATGGCTACACCTTC.